This entry concerns a single T cell receptor beta chain. It was with random hexamers that roughly 0.5 to 1 ug RNA was reverse transcribed. TCRdb re-analysed the immunoSEQ multiplex PCR reads in MiXCR, keeping a single row per CDR3 protein. This repertoire shows under 200,000 distinct CDR3 sequences, roughly nine tenths found once; its top ten account for roughly 0.087%. These data are taken from a study of CD8 T cells in Susac syndrome. Looked up from germline, CDR1 is SGHKS and CDR2 is YYEKEE (reference sequence). Trimming removed 4 bases at V and 6 bases at J, with 23 bases between. The CDR3 is 16 amino acids.

The chain uses TRBV5-5 and TRBJ2-7, with D perhaps being TRBD1 or TRBD2 (7 bases each). Sequencing input: CD4+ T cells from PBMCs. The sequence was collected from a human donor with Susac syndrome. The CDR3 DNA reads TGTGCCAGCAGCCGAATAATGACTAGCAGGGGGAGCGAGCAGTACTTC. Amino acids: CASSRIMTSRGSEQYF. Supplemented by reference TRBV5-5 and TRBJ2-7, the full variable domain reads DAGVTQSPTHLIKTRGQQVTLRCSPISGHKSVSWYQQVLGQGPQFIFQYYEKEERGRGNFPDRFSARQFPNYSSELNVNALLLGDSALYLCASSRIMTSRGSEQYFGPGTRLTVT.